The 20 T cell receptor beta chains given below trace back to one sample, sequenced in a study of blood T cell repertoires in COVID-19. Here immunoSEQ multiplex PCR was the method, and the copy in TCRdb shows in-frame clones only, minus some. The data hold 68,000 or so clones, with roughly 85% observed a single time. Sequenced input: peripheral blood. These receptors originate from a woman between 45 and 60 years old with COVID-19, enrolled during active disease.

This CDR3 is CASSQLGGGEKLFF. The CDR3 DNA reads as TGTGCCAGCAGCCAACTAGGGGGGGGTGAAAAACTGTTTTTT. This chain uses TRBV3-1 (or the pseudogene TRBV3-2) with TRBJ1-4; maybe TRBD1 (6 bases). Germline CDR1 reads LGHDT; CDR2 reads YNNKEL (reference sequence). The CDR3 has 14 amino acids. The germline V and J ends were trimmed by 2 bases and 7 bases, with 11 bases remaining between them.

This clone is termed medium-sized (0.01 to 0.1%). CDR3 nucleotides: TGCGCCAGCAGCGCGGGGGCTATCACCGGGGAGCTGTTTTTT. Protein product: CASSAGAITGELFF. The genes are TRBV5-1 and TRBJ2-2; D may be TRBD2 (7 bases). The V and J ends lost 4 bases and 4 bases respectively, with 11 bases between them. This CDR3 has 14 residues. Germline V CDR1 and CDR2: SGHRS, YFSETQ. The whole variable domain, remainder taken from reference TRBV5-1 and TRBJ2-2, is KAGVTQTPRYLIKTRGQQVTLSCSPISGHRSVSWYQQTPGQGLQFLFEYFSETQRNKGNFPGRFSGRQFSNSRSEMNVSTLELGDSALYLCASSAGAITGELFFGEGSRLTVL.

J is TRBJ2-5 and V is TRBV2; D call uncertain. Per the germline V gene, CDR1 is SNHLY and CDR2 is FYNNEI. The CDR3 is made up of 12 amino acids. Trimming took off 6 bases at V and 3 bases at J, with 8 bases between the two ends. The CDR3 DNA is TGTGCCAGCAGCGTTCAGGAAGAGACCCAGTACTTC. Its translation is CASSVQEETQYF.

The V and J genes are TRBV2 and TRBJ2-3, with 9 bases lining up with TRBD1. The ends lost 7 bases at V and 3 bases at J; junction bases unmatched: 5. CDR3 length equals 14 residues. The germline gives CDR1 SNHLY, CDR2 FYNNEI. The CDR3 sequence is CASNGQGRTDTQYF. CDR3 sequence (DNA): TGTGCCAGCAATGGACAGGGGCGGACAGATACGCAGTATTTT.

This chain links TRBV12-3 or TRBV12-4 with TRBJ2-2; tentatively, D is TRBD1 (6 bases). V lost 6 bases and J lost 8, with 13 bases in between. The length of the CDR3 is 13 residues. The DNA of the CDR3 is TGTGCCAGCAGCCTTGGGGACATAGGGGAGCTGTTTTTT. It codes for CASSLGDIGELFF.

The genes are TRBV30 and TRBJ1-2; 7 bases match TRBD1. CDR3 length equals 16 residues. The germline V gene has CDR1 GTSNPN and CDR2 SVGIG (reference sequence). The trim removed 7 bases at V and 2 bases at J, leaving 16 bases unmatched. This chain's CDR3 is CASGRSGTVHNYGYTF. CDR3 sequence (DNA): TGTGCCTCTGGGAGGTCGGGGACAGTCCACAACTATGGCTACACCTTC.

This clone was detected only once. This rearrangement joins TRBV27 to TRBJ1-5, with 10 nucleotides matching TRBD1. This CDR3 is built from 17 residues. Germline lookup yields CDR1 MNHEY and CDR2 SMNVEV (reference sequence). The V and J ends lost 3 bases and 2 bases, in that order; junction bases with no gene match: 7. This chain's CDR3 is CASSFFPGTGGNQPQHF. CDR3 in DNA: TGTGCCAGCAGTTTCTTCCCCGGGACAGGGGGCAATCAGCCCCAGCATTTT.

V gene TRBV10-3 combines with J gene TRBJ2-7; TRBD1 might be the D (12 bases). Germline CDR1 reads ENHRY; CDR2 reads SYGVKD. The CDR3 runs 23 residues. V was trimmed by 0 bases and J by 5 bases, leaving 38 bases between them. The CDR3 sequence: CAISESIRDRGRLASGRFDEQYF. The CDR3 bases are TGTGCCATCAGTGAGTCGATAAGGGACAGGGGGCGGTTGGCTAGCGGGAGGTTCGACGAGCAGTACTTC.

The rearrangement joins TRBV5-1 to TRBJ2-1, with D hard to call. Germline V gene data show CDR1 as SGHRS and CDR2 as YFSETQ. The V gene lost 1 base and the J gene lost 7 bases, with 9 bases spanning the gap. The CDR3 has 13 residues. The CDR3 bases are TGCGCCAGCAGCTTGATCCTAGAGAATGAGCAGTTCTTC. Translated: CASSLILENEQFF.

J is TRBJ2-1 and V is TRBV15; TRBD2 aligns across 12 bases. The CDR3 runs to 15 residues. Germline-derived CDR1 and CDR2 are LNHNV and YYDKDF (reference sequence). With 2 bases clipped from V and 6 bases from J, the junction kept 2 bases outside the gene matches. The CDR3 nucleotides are TGTGCCACCAGCAGACTAGCGGGAGGGGCCAATGAGCAGTTCTTC. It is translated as CATSRLAGGANEQFF.

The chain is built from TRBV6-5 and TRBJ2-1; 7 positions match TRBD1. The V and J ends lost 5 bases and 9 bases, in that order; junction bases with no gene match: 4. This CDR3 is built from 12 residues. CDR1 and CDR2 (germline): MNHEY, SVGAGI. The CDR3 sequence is CASSPGQFEQFF. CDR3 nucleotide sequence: TGTGCCAGCAGTCCGGGACAGTTTGAGCAGTTCTTC.

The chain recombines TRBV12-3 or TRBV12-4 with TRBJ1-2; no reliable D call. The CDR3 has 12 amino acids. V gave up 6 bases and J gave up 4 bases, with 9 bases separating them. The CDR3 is CASRRAVYGYTF. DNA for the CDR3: TGTGCCAGCAGGCGGGCCGTCTATGGCTACACCTTC.

CDR3 sequence: CASSGSFNEQYF. CDR3 DNA sequence: TGTGCCAGTTCGGGTAGTTTTAACGAGCAGTACTTC. V and J are TRBV3-1 (or the pseudogene TRBV3-2) and TRBJ2-7; D unresolved. There are 12 residues in the CDR3. CDR1 LGHDT and CDR2 YNNKEL come from the germline V gene (reference sequence). The V gene lost 9 bases and the J gene lost 5 bases, with 14 bases spanning the gap.

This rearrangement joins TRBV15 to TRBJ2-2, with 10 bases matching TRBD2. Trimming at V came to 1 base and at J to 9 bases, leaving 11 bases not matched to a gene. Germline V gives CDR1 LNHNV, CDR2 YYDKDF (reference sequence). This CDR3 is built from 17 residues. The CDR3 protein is CATSRALAGVGVRELFF. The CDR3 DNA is TGTGCCACCAGCAGAGCCCTAGCGGGGGTGGGAGTGAGGGAGCTGTTTTTT. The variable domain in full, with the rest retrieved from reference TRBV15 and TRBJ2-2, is DAMVIQNPRYQVTQFGKPVTLSCSQTLNHNVMYWYQQKSSQAPKLLFHYYDKDFNNEADTPDNFQSRRPNTSFCFLDIRSPGLGDTAMYLCATSRALAGVGVRELFFGEGSRLTVL.

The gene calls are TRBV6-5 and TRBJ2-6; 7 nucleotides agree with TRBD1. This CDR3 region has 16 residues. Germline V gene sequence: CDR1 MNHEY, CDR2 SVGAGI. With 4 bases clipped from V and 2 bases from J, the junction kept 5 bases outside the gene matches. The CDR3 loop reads CASSSPTGAGANVLTF. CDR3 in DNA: TGTGCCAGCAGTTCACCTACAGGGGCTGGGGCCAACGTCCTGACTTTC.

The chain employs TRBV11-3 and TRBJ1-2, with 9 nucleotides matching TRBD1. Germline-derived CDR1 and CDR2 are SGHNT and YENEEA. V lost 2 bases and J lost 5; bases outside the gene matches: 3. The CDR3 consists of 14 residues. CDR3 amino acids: CASSLPGQGYGYTF. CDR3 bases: TGTGCCAGCAGCTTACCGGGACAGGGATATGGCTACACCTTC.

The CDR3 reads CASNLAGVYNEQFF. The CDR3 bases are TGTGCCAGCAATCTAGCGGGGGTTTACAATGAGCAGTTCTTC. The genes are TRBV2 and TRBJ2-1; TRBD2 matches 10 bases. V lost 7 bases and J lost 4; bases outside the gene matches: 4. CDR1 and CDR2 (germline): SNHLY, FYNNEI. CDR3 size: 14 residues.

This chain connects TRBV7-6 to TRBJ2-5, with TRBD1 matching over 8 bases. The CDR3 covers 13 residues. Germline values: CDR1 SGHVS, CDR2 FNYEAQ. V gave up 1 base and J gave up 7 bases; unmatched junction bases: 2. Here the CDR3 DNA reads TGTGCCAGCAGCTTAGGACAGGGGCGGACCCAGTACTTC. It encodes CASSLGQGRTQYF.

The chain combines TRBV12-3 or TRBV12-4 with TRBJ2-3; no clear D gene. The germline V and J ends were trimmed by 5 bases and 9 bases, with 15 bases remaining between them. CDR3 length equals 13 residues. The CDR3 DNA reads TGTGCCAGCAGTACCCCTCCCGGCGGAACGCAGTATTTT. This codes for CASSTPPGGTQYF.

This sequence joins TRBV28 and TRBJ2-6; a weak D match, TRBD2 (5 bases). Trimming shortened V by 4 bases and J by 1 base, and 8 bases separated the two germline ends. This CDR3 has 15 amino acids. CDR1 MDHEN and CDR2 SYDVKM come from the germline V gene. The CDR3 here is CASSSEGSGANVLTF. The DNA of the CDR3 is TGTGCCAGCAGTTCCGAGGGATCTGGGGCCAACGTCCTGACTTTC.